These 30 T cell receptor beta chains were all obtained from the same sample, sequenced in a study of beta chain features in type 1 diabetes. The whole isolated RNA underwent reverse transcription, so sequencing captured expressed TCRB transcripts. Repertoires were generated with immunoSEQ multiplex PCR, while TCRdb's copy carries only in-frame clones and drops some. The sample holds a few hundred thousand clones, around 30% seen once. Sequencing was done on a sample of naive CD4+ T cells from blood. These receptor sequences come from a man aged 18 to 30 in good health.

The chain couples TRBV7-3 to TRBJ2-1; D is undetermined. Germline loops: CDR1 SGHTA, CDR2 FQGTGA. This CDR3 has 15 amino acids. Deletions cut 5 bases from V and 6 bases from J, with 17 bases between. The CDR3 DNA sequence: TGTGCCAGCAGCATACGGGCCCCACCAGGCAATGAGCAGTTCTTC. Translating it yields CASSIRAPPGNEQFF.

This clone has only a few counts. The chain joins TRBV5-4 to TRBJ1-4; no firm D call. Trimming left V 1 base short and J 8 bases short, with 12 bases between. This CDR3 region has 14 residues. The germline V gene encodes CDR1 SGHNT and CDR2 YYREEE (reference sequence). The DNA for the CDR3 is TGTGCCAGCAGCTTGCCTGGGGTTGAGGAAAAACTGTTTTTT. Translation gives CASSLPGVEEKLFF.

The chain's CDR3 is CASSLDRGFQETQYF. CDR3 nucleotide sequence: TGTGCCAGCAGCTTAGACCGCGGCTTCCAAGAGACCCAGTACTTC. The chain links TRBV7-7 to TRBJ2-5; the D is unclear. The V end was cut by 1 base, the J end by 1 base, with 10 bases between. From germline, CDR1 is SSHAT and CDR2 FNYEAQ (reference sequence). This CDR3 spans 15 amino acids.

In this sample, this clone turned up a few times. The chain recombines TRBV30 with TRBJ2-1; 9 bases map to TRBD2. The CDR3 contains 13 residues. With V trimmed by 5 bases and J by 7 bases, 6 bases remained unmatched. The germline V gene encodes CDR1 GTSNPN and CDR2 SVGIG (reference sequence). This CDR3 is CAWWREGRNEQFF. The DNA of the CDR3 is TGTGCCTGGTGGCGGGAGGGGCGGAATGAGCAGTTCTTC.

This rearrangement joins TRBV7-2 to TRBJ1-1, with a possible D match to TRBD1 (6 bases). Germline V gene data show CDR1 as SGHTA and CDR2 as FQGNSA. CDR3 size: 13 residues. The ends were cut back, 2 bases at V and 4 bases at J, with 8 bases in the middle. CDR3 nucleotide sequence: TGTGCCAGCAGCTTACAGGGGTCCACTGAAGCTTTCTTT. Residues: CASSLQGSTEAFF.

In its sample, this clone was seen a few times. This CDR3 reads CASSQGRGDYEQYF. CDR3 bases: TGCGCCAGCAGCCAAGGTAGGGGCGACTACGAGCAGTACTTC. The rearrangement uses TRBV4-3 and TRBJ2-7; the D gene is possibly TRBD1 (5 bases). CDR1 and CDR2 from the germline V gene are LGHNA and YSLEER. V was clipped by 1 base and J by 3 bases, with 10 bases between them. The CDR3 sequence is 14 residues long.

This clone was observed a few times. This CDR3 reads CSVEGNTGELFF. DNA for the CDR3: TGCAGCGTTGAGGGGAACACCGGGGAGCTGTTTTTT. The chain couples TRBV29-1 to TRBJ2-2; D is unresolved. The ends were cut back, 3 bases at V and 1 base at J, with 3 bases in the middle. Germline CDR1 is SQVTM and CDR2 is ANQGSEA. The CDR3 runs 12 residues.

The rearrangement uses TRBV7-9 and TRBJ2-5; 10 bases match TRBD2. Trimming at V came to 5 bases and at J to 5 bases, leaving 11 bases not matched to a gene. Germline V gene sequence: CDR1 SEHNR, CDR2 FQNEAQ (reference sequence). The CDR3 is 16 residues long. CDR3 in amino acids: CASSDTASGRDETQYF. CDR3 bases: TGTGCCAGCAGCGATACCGCTAGCGGGAGAGACGAGACCCAGTACTTC.

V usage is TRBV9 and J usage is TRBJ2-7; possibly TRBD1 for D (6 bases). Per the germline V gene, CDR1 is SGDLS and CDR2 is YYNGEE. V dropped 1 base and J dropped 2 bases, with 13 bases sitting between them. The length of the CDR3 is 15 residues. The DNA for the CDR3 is TGTGCCAGCAGCGTAAGTCAACAGGGCGCCTACGAGCAGTACTTC. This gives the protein CASSVSQQGAYEQYF. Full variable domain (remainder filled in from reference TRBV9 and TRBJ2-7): DSGVTQTPKHLITATGQRVTLRCSPRSGDLSVYWYQQSLDQGLQFLIQYYNGEERAKGNILERFSAQQFPDLHSELNLSSLELGDSALYFCASSVSQQGAYEQYFGPGTRLTVT.

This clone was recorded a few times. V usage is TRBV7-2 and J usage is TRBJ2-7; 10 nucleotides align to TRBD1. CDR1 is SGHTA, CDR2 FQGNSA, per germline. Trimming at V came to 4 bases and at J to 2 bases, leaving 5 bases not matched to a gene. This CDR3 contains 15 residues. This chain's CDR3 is CASSSRGQGPYEQYF. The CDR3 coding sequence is TGTGCCAGCAGCTCTAGGGGACAGGGGCCCTACGAGCAGTACTTC.

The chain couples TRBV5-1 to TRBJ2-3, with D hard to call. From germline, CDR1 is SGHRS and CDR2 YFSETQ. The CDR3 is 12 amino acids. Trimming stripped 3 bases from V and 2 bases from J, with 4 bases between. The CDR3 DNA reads TGCGCCAGCAGCTCCCACACAGATACGCAGTATTTT. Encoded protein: CASSSHTDTQYF.

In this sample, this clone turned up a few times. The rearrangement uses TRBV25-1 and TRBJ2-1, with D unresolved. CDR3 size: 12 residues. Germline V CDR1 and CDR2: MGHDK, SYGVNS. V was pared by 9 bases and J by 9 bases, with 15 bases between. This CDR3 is CASESSSGEQFF. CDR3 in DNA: TGTGCCAGTGAAAGTTCCAGTGGTGAGCAGTTCTTC.

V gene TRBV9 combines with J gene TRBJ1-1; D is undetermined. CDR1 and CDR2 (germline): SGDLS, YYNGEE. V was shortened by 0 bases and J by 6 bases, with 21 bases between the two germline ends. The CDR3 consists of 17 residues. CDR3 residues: CASSVGLGISSWAEAFF. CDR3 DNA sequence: TGTGCCAGCAGCGTAGGGTTGGGGATCTCGAGTTGGGCTGAAGCTTTCTTT.

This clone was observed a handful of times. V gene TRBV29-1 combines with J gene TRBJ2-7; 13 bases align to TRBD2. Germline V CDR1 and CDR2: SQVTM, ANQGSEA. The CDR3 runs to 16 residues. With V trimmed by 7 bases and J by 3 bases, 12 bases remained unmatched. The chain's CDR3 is CSARTSGRTGRYEQYF. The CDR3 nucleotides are TGCAGCGCCCGGACTAGCGGGAGAACGGGGCGCTACGAGCAGTACTTC.

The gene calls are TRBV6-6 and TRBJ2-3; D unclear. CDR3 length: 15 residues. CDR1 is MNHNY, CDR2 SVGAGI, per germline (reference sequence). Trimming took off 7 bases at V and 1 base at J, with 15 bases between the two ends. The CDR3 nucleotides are TGTGCCAGCAAGGGCCCATGGGTCGGCACAGATACGCAGTATTTT. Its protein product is CASKGPWVGTDTQYF.

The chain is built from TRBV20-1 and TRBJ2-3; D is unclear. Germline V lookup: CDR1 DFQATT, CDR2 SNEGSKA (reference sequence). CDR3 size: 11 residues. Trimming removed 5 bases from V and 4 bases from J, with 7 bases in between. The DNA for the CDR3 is TGCAGTGCTGAGGTTCCAGATACGCAGTATTTT. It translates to CSAEVPDTQYF.

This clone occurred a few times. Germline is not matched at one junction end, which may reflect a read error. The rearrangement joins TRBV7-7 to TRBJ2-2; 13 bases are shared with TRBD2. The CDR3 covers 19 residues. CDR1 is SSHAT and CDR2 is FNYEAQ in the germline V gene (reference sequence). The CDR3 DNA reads TGTGCTAGCAGCCCTGTACTAGCGGGAGGGCCGGTGAGCACCGGGGAGCTGTTTTTT. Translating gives CASSPVLAGGPVSTGELFF.

The CDR3, as DNA: TGTGCCAGCAGTGAGGTGACAGGACGGCAAGAGACCCAGTACTTC. Translation: CASSEVTGRQETQYF. V usage is TRBV2 and J usage is TRBJ2-5, with D perhaps TRBD1 (6 bases). Trimming pared 3 bases from V and 2 bases from J, leaving 13 bases between. The CDR3 has 15 amino acids. The germline CDR1 and CDR2 sequences are SNHLY and FYNNEI. Based on the CDR3 plus reference TRBV2 and TRBJ2-5, the full variable domain is EPEVTQTPSHQVTQMGQEVILRCVPISNHLYFYWYRQILGQKVEFLVSFYNNEISEKSEIFDDQFSVERPDGSNFTLKIRSTKLEDSAMYFCASSEVTGRQETQYFGPGTRLLVL.

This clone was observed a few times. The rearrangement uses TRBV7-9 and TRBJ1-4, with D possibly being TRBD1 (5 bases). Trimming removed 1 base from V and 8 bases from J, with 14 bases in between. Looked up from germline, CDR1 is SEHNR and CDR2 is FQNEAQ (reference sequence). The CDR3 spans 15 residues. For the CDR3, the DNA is TGTGCCAGCAGCTTAGGGGCAGGGAATCGGGAAAAACTGTTTTTT. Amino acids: CASSLGAGNREKLFF.

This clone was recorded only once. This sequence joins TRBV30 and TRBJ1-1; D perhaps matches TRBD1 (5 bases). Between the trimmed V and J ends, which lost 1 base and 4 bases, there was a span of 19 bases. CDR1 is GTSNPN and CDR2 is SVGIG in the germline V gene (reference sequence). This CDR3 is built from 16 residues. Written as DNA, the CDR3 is TGTGCCTGGAGTGACCCCCCGGGGGGGAGGAGCACTGAAGCTTTCTTT. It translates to CAWSDPPGGRSTEAFF.

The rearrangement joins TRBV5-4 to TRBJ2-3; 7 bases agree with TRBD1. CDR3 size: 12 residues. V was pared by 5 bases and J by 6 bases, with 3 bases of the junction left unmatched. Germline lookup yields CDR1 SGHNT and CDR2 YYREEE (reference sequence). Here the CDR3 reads CASSLDRDTQYF. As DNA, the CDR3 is TGTGCCAGCAGTCTGGACAGGGATACGCAGTATTTT. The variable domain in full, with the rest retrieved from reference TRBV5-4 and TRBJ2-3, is ETGVTQSPTHLIKTRGQQVTLRCSSQSGHNTVSWYQQALGQGPQFIFQYYREEENGRGNFPPRFSGLQFPNYSSELNVNALELDDSALYLCASSLDRDTQYFGPGTRLTVL.

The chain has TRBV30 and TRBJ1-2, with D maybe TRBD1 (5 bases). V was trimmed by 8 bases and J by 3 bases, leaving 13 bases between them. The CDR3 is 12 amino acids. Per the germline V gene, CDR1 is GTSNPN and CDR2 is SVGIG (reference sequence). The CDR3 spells CAGSQEDYGYTF. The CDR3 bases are TGTGCCGGTTCACAGGAGGACTATGGCTACACCTTC.

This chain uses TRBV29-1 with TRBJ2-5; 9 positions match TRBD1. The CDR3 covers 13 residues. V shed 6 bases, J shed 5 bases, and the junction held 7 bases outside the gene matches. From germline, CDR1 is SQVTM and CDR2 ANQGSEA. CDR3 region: CSVDWTGAETQYF. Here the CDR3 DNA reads TGCAGCGTGGATTGGACAGGGGCGGAGACCCAGTACTTC.

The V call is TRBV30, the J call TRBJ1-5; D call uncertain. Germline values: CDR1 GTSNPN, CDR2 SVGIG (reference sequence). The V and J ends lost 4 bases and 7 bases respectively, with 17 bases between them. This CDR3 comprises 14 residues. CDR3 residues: CAWTSTPSGQPQHF. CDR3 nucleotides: TGTGCCTGGACTTCGACCCCATCGGGCCAGCCCCAGCATTTT.

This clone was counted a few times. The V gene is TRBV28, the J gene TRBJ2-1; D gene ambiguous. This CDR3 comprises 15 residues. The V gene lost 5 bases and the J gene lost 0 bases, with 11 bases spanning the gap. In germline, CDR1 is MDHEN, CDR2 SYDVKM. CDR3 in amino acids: CASSPTRSSYNEQFF. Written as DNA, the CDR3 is TGTGCCAGCAGTCCGACCCGGAGCTCCTACAATGAGCAGTTCTTC.

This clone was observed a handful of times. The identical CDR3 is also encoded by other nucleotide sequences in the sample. CDR3 sequence: CSVDRGSYNEQFF. CDR3 bases: TGCAGCGTTGACAGGGGCTCCTACAATGAGCAGTTCTTC. The chain links TRBV29-1 to TRBJ2-1; tentative D call: TRBD1 (6 bases). The germline V gene has CDR1 SQVTM and CDR2 ANQGSEA. The CDR3 extends over 13 amino acids. V dropped 3 bases and J dropped 0 bases, with 6 bases sitting between them.

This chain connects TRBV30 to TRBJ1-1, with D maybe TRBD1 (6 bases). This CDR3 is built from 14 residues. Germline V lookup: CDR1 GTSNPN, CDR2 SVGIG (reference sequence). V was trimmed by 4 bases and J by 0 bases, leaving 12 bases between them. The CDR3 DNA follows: TGTGCCTGGACAGGGGATTCCATGAACACTGAAGCTTTCTTT. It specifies CAWTGDSMNTEAFF.

In DNA form, the CDR3 reads TGTGCCAGCAGCCTAGGGACAGATCTAGCCAAAAACATTCAGTACTTC. This encodes CASSLGTDLAKNIQYF. This sequence joins TRBV9 and TRBJ2-4, with 7 bases lining up with TRBD1. The J segment lost 0 bases and the V segment lost 4 bases, leaving 7 bases of the junction unmatched. The CDR3 contains 16 residues. Per germline, CDR1 SGDLS and CDR2 YYNGEE.

The CDR3 DNA reads TGTGCCACCGCCCTCCTTGACAGGGGAGGCGGTCAGCCCCAGCATTTT. Translating it yields CATALLDRGGGQPQHF. The chain couples TRBV19 to TRBJ1-5; 8 bases agree with TRBD1. Unmatched junction bases numbered 17, after V lost 10 bases and J lost 6 bases. From germline, CDR1 is LNHDA and CDR2 SQIVND (reference sequence). This CDR3 is built from 16 residues.

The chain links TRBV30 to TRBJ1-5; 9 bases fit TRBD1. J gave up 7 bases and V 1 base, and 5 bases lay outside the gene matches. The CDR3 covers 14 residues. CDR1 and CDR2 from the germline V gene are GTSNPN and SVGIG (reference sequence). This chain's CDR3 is CAWSEDRGYQPQHF. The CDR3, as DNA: TGTGCCTGGAGTGAGGACAGGGGATACCAGCCCCAGCATTTT. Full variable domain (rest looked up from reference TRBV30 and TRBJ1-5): SQTIHQWPATLVQPVGSPLSLECTVEGTSNPNLYWYRQAAGRGLQLLFYSVGIGQISSEVPQNLSASRPQDRQFILSSKKLLLSDSGFYLCAWSEDRGYQPQHFGDGTRLSIL.